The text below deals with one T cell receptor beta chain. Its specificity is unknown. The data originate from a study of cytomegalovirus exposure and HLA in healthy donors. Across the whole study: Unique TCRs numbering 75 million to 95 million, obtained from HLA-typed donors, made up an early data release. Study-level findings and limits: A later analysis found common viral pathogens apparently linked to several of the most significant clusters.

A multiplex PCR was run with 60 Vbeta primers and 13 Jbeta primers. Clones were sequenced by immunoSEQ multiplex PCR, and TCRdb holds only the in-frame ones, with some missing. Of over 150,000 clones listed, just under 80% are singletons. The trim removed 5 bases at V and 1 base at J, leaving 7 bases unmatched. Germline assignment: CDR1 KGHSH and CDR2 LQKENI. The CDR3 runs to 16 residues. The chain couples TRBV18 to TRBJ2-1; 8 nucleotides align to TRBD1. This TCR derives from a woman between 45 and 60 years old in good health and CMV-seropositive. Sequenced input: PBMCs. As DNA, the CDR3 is TGTGCCAGCTCATCAACCCAGGGGGCGTCCTACAATGAGCAGTTCTTC. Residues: CASSSTQGASYNEQFF.